A single sample gave rise to the 3 T cell receptor beta chains below, sequenced in a study of metastatic and nonmetastatic thyroid tumors (dated by TCRdb to about 2020). None of the patients had been given any treatment before thyroid surgery. Library prep was done by PCR. Sequenced using an Illumina HiSeq 4000. The public reads were quality trimmed at Q25 with fastp and then assembled into clones with MiXCR by TCRdb, keeping productive beta chains. This sample has more than 13,000 clones in its table, and 25% to 30% of those were observed once. 48% of the sample rests with the top ten. Sequenced material: tumor tissue. Receptor source: a male donor with papillary thyroid cancer or a benign thyroid nodule (not recorded which). Some clones in this sample may be carry-over from other donors' samples.

The table lists this clone with many counts. In nucleotides, the CDR3 is TGTGCCAGCAGCTTAGAGGGGAGACCTATCACAGATACGCAGTATTTT. Protein: CASSLEGRPITDTQYF. The gene calls are TRBV7-6 and TRBJ2-3; D is tentatively TRBD1 or TRBD2 (5 bases each). Germline CDR1 reads SGHVS; CDR2 reads FNYEAQ. This CDR3 has 16 residues. Trimming removed 1 base at V and 2 bases at J, with 13 bases between. Full variable domain (missing parts from reference TRBV7-6 and TRBJ2-3): GAGVSQSPRYKVTKRGQDVALRCDPISGHVSLYWYRQALGQGPEFLTYFNYEAQQDKSGLPNDRFSAERPEGSISTLTIQRTEQRDSAMYRCASSLEGRPITDTQYFGPGTRLTVL.

This clone was counted ten times or more. V and J are TRBV11-3 and TRBJ2-5; TRBD2 agrees at 9 bases. The CDR3 is 15 residues long. J gave up 1 base and V 5 bases, and 5 bases lay outside the gene matches. Germline V CDR1 and CDR2: SGHNT, YENEEA. The CDR3 DNA sequence: TGTGCCAGCAGCCGAGAAGCGGGAGGCCAAGAGACCCAGTACTTC. Translation gives CASSREAGGQETQYF.

This chain uses TRBV5-1 with TRBJ2-7, with 9 bases lining up with TRBD2. Germline V gene data show CDR1 as SGHRS and CDR2 as YFSETQ. The CDR3 loop spans 15 amino acids. J was trimmed by 2 bases and V by 1 base; bases with no gene match: 4. CDR3 in amino acids: CASSLLPSGTYEQYF. CDR3 coding DNA: TGCGCCAGCAGCTTGCTTCCTAGCGGGACCTACGAGCAGTACTTC.